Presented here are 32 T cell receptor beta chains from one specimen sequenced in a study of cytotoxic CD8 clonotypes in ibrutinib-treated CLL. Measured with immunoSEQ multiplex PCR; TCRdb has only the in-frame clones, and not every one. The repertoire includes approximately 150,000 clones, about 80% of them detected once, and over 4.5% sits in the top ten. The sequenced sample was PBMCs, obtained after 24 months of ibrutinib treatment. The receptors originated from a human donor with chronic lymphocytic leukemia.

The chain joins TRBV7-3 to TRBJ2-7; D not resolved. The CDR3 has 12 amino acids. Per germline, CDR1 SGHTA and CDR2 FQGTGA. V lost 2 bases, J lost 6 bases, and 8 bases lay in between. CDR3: CASSLPSGEQYF. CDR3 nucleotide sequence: TGTGCCAGCAGCTTACCGTCGGGCGAGCAGTACTTC.

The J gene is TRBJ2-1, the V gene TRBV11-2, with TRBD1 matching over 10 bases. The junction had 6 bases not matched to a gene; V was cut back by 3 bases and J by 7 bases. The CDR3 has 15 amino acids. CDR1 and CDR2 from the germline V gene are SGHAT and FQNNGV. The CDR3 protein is CASSFGTGASNEQFF. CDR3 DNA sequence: TGTGCCAGCAGCTTTGGGACAGGGGCTAGTAATGAGCAGTTCTTC. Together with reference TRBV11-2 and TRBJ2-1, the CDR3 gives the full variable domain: EAGVAQSPRYKIIEKRQSVAFWCNPISGHATLYWYQQILGQGPKLLIQFQNNGVVDDSQLPKDRFSAERLKGVDSTLKIQPAKLEDSAVYLCASSFGTGASNEQFFGPGTRLTVL.

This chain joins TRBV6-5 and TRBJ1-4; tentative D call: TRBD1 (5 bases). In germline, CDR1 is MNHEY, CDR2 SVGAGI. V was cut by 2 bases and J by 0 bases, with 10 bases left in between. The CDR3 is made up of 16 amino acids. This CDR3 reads CASSYAGTTTNEKLFF. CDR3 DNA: TGTGCCAGCAGTTACGCGGGGACCACAACTAATGAAAAACTGTTTTTT.

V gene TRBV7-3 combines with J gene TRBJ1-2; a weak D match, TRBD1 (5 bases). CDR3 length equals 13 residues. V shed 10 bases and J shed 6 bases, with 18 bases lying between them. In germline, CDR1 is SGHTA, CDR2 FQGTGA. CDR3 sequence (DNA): TGTGCCACCGGACAAACCTTGGGCAATGGCTACACCTTC. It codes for CATGQTLGNGYTF.

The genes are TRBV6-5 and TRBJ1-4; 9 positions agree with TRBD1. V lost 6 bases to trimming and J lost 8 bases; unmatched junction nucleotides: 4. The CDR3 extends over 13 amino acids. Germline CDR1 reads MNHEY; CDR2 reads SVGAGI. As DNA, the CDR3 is TGTGCCAGCAGGGGGACAGGGATCGAAAAACTGTTTTTT. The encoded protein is CASRGTGIEKLFF.

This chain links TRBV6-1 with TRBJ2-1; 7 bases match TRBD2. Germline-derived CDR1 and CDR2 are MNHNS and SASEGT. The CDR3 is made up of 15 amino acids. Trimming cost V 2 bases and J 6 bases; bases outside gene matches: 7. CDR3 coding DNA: TGTGCCAGCAGTGAATACGGGGGGAGGGGCAATGAGCAGTTCTTC. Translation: CASSEYGGRGNEQFF.

The CDR3 nucleotides read TGTGCCAGCAGTGTGGGGAATAATTCACCCCTCCACTTT. Encoded protein: CASSVGNNSPLHF. This chain connects TRBV6-4 to TRBJ1-6; D unclear. This CDR3 is built from 13 residues. The V and J ends lost 4 bases and 5 bases respectively, with 6 bases between them. Germline V CDR1 and CDR2: MRHNA, SNTAGT.

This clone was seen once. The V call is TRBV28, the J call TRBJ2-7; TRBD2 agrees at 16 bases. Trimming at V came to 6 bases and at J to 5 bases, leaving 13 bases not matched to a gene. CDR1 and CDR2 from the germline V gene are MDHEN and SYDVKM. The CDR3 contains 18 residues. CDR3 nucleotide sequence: TGTGCCAGCAGCCGAGCCGGGACTAGCGGGAGGGTCCCCAACGAGCAGTACTTC. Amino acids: CASSRAGTSGRVPNEQYF. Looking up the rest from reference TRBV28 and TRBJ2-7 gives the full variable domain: DVKVTQSSRYLVKRTGEKVFLECVQDMDHENMFWYRQDPGLGLRLIYFSYDVKMKEKGDIPEGYSVSREKKERFSLILESASTNQTSMYLCASSRAGTSGRVPNEQYFGPGTRLTVT.

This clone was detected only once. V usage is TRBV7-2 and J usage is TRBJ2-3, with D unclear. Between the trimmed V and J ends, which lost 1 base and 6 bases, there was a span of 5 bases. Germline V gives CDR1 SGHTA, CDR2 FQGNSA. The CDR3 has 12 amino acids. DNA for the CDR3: TGTGCCAGCAGCTTAGTTCAGGATACGCAGTATTTT. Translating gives CASSLVQDTQYF.

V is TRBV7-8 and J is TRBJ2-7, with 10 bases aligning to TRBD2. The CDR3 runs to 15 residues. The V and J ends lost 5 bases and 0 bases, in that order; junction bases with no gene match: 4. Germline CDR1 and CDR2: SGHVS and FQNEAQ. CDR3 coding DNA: TGTGCCAGCAGCCCTACTAGCGGGATCTCCTACGAGCAGTACTTC. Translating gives CASSPTSGISYEQYF.

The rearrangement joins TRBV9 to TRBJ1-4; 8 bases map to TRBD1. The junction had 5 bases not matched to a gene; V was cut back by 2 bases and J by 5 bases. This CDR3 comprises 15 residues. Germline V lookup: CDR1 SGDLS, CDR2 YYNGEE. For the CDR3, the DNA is TGTGCCAGCAGCGTTCGGACAGGGCAAAATGAAAAACTGTTTTTT. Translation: CASSVRTGQNEKLFF. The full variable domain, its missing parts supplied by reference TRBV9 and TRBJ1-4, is DSGVTQTPKHLITATGQRVTLRCSPRSGDLSVYWYQQSLDQGLQFLIQYYNGEERAKGNILERFSAQQFPDLHSELNLSSLELGDSALYFCASSVRTGQNEKLFFGSGTQLSVL.

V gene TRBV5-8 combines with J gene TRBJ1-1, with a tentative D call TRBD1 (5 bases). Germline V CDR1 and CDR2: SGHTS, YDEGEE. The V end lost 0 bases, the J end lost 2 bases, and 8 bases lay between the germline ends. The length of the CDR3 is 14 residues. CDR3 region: CASSLVGVNTEAFF. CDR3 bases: TGTGCCAGCAGCTTGGTGGGGGTAAACACTGAAGCTTTCTTT.

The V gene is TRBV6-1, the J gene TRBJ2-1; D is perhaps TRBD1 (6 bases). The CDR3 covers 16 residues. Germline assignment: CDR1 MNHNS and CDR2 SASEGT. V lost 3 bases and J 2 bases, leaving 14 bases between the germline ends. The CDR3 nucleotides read TGTGCCAGCAGTGAGAGACAGGTTCGCGCCTACAATGAGCAGTTCTTC. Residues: CASSERQVRAYNEQFF.

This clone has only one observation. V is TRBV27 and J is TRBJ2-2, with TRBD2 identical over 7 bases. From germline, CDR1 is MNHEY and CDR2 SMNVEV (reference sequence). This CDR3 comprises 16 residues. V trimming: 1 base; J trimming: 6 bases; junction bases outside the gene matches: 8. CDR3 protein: CASSLLAGEGPGELFF. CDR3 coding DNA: TGTGCCAGCAGTTTATTGGCGGGAGAGGGTCCCGGGGAGCTGTTTTTT.

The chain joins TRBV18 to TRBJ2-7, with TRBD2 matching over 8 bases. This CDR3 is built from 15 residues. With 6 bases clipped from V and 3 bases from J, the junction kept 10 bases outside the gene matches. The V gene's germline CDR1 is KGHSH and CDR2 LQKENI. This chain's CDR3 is CASSPRTSRYYEQYF. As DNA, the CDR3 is TGTGCCAGCTCTCCCAGGACTAGCCGGTACTACGAGCAGTACTTC.

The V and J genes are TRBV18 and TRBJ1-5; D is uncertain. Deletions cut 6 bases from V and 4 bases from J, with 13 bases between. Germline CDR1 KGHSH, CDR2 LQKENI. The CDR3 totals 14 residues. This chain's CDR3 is CASSGGPQNQPQHF. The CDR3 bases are TGTGCCAGCTCGGGAGGGCCGCAGAATCAGCCCCAGCATTTT.

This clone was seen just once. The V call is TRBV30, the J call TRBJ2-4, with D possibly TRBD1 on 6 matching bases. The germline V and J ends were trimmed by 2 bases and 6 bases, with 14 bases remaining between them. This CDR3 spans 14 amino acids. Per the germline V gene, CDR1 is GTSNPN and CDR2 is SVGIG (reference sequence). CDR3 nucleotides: TGTGCCTGGAGTCCGTGGACAGAGGCAAACATTCAGTACTTC. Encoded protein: CAWSPWTEANIQYF. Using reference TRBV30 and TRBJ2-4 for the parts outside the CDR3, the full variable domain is SQTIHQWPATLVQPVGSPLSLECTVEGTSNPNLYWYRQAAGRGLQLLFYSVGIGQISSEVPQNLSASRPQDRQFILSSKKLLLSDSGFYLCAWSPWTEANIQYFGAGTRLSVL.

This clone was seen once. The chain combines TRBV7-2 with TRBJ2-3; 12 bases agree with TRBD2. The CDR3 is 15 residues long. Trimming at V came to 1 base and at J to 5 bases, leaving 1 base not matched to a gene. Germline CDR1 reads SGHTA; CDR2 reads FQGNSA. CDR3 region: CASSLGTSGVDTQYF. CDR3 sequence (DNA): TGTGCCAGCAGCTTAGGGACTAGCGGGGTAGATACGCAGTATTTT. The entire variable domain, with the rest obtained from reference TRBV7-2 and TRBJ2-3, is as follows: GAGVSQSPSNKVTEKGKDVELRCDPISGHTALYWYRQSLGQGLEFLIYFQGNSAPDKSGLPSDRFSAERTGGSVSTLTIQRTQQEDSAVYLCASSLGTSGVDTQYFGPGTRLTVL.

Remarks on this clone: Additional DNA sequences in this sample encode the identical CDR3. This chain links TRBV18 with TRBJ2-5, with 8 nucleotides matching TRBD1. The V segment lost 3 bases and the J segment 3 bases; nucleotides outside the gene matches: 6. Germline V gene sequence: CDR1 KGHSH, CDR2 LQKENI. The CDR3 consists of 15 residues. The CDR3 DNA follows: TGTGCCAGCTCACCGCCCGGGACAGGCGAAGAGACCCAGTACTTC. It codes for CASSPPGTGEETQYF.

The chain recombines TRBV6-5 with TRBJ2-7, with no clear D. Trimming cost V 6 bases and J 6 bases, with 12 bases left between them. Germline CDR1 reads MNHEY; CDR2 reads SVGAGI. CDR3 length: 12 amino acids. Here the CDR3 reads CASSSGQVEQYF. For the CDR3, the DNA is TGTGCCAGCAGCTCCGGGCAAGTCGAGCAGTACTTC.

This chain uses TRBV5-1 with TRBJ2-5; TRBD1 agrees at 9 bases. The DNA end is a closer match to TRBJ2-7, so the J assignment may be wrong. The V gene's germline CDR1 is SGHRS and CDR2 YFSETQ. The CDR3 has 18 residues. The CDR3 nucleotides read TGCGCCAGCAGCTTGGTGGGGACAGGGAGAGCAGGAGGCTACGAGCAGTACTTC. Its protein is CASSLVGTGRAGGYEQYF.

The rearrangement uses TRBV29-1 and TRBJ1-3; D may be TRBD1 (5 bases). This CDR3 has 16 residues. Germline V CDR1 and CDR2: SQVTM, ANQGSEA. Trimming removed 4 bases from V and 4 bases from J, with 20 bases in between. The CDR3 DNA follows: TGCAGCGTTGTTAGGGGCAGTGAAATGGTAGGAAACACCATATATTTT. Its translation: CSVVRGSEMVGNTIYF. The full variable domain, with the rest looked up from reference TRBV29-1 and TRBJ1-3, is SAVISQKPSRDICQRGTSLTIQCQVDSQVTMMFWYRQQPGQSLTLIATANQGSEATYESGFVIDKFPISRPNLTFSTLTVSNMSPEDSSIYLCSVVRGSEMVGNTIYFGEGSWLTVV.

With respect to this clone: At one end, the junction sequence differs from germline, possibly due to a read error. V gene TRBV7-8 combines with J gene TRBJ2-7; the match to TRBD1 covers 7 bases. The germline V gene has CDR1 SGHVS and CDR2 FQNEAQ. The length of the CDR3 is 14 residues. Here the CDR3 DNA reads TGTGCCAGCAGCTCCGGACAGGCCTCCCACGAGCAGTACTTC. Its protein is CASSSGQASHEQYF.

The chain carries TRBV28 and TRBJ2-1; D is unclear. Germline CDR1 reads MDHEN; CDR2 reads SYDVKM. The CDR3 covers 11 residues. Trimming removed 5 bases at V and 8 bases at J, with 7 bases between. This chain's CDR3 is CASSPRDEQFF. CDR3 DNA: TGTGCCAGCAGTCCCCGAGATGAGCAGTTCTTC.

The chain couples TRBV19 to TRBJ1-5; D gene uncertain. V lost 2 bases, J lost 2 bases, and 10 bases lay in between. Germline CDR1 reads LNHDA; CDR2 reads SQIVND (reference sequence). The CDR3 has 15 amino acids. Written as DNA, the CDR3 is TGTGCCAGTAGTATAACGGGGAACGGCAATCAGCCCCAGCATTTT. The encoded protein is CASSITGNGNQPQHF.

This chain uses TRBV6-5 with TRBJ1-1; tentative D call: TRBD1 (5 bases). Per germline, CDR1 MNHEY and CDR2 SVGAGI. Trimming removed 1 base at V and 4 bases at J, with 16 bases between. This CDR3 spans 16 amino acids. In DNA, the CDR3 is TGTGCCAGCAGTTACTGGCGGGGGGAGGGGACCACTGAAGCTTTCTTT. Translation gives CASSYWRGEGTTEAFF.

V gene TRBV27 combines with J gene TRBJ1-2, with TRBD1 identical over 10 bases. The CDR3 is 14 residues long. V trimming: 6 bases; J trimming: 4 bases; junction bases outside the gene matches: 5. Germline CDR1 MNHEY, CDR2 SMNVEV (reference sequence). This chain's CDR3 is CASSRDRGFYGYTF. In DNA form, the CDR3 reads TGTGCCAGCAGCCGGGACAGGGGCTTCTATGGCTACACCTTC.

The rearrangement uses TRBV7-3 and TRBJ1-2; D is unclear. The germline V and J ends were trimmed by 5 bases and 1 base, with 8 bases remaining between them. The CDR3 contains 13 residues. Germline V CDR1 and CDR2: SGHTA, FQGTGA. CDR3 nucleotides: TGTGCCAGCAGCCCCGAGGGTAACTATGGCTACACCTTC. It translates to CASSPEGNYGYTF.

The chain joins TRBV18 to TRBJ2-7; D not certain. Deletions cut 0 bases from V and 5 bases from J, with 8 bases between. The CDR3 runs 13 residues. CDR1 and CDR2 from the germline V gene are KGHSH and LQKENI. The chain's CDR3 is CASSPPSSNEQYF. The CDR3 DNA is TGTGCCAGCTCACCACCGAGCAGCAACGAGCAGTACTTC.

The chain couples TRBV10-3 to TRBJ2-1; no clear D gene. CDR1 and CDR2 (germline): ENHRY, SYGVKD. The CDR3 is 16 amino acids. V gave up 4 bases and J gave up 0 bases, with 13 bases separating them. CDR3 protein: CAISGVGSSSYNEQFF. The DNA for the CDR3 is TGTGCCATCAGTGGGGTCGGGTCCAGCTCCTACAATGAGCAGTTCTTC.

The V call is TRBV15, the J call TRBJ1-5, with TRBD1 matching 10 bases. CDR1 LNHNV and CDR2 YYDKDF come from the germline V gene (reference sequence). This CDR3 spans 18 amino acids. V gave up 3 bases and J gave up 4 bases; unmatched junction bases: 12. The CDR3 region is CATSRAGTGARGNQPQHF. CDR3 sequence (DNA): TGTGCCACCAGCAGGGCCGGGACAGGGGCTAGAGGTAATCAGCCCCAGCATTTT.

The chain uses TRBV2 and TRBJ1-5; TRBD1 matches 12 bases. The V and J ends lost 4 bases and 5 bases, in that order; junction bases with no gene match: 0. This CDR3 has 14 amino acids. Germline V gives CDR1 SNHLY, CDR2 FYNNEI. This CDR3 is CASSGDRGHQPQHF. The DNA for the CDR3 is TGTGCCAGCAGTGGGGACAGGGGGCATCAGCCCCAGCATTTT.